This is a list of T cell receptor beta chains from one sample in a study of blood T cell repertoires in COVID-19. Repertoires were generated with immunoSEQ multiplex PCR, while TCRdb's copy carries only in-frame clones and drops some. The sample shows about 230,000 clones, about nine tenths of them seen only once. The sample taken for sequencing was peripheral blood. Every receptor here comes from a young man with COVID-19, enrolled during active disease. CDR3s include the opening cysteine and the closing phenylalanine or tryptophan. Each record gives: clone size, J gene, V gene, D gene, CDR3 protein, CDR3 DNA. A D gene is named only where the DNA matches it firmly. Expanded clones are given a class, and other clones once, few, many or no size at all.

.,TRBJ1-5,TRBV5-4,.,CASSMGGGNQPQHF,TGTGCCAGCAGTATGGGAGGGGGGAATCAGCCCCAGCATTTT
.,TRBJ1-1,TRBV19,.,CASSIGSQGNTEAFF,TGTGCCAGTAGTATCGGATCGCAGGGGAACACTGAAGCTTTCTTT
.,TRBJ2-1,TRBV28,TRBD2,CASSLLAGEKDEQFF,TGTGCCAGCAGTTTACTAGCGGGAGAAAAAGATGAGCAGTTCTTC
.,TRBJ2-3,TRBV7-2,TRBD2,CASSLPTSGGDTDTQYF,TGTGCCAGCAGCTTACCAACTAGCGGGGGGGACACAGATACGCAGTATTTT
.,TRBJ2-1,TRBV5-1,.,CASSLVGGGEQFF,TGCGCCAGCAGCTTGGTGGGCGGAGGGGAGCAGTTCTTC
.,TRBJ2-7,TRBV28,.,CASVPLLKLEPYEQYF,TGTGCCAGCGTCCCCCTGTTGAAATTAGAACCCTACGAGCAGTACTTC
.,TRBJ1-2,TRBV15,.,CATSRGGASNYGYTF,TGTGCCACCAGCAGAGGCGGGGCCTCTAACTATGGCTACACCTTC
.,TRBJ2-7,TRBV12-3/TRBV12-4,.,CASSSRTYEQYF,TGTGCCAGCAGTTCTAGGACTTACGAGCAGTACTTC
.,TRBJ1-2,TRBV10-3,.,CAISAAKDPGTLNYGYTF,TGTGCCATCAGTGCGGCAAAAGATCCCGGGACACTTAACTATGGCTACACCTTC
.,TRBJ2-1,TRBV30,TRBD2,CAWRYLAGANEQFF,TGTGCCTGGAGGTATCTAGCGGGAGCGAATGAGCAGTTCTTC
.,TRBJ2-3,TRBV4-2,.,CASSQDLRRGDTQYF,TGTGCCAGCAGCCAAGACCTACGCAGGGGCGATACGCAGTATTTT
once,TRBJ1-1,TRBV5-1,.,CASSLTRDTEAFF,TGCGCCAGCAGCTTGACCAGGGATACTGAAGCTTTCTTT
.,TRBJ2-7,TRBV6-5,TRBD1,CASSYSGQGPHEQYF,TGTGCCAGCAGTTACTCTGGACAGGGACCCCACGAGCAGTACTTC
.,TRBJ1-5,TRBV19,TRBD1,CASSVGSGGSQPQHF,TGTGCCAGTAGTGTGGGTTCAGGGGGCTCCCAGCCCCAGCATTTT
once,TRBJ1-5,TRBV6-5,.,CASSYREGDQPQHF,TGTGCCAGCAGCTACAGGGAGGGGGATCAGCCCCAGCATTTT
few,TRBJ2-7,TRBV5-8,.,CASSSSQGGDYEQYF,TGTGCCAGCAGCTCCTCACAGGGAGGGGACTACGAGCAGTACTTC
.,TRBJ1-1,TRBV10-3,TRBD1,CAISGTGGEAFF,TGTGCCATCAGTGGGACAGGTGGTGAAGCTTTCTTT
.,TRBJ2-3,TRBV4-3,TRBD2,CASSRQLAGGSDTQYF,TGCGCCAGCAGCCGGCAACTAGCGGGGGGGTCAGATACGCAGTATTTT
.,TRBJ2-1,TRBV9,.,CASSVGSESYNEQFF,TGTGCCAGCAGCGTAGGTAGTGAGTCCTACAATGAGCAGTTCTTC
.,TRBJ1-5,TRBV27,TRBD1,CASNQPGQRNPYSNQPQHF,TGTGCCAGCAACCAACCGGGACAGAGAAACCCCTATAGCAATCAGCCCCAGCATTTT
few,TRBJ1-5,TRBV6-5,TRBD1,CASSPVGQGDQPQHF,TGTGCCAGCAGCCCCGTGGGACAGGGAGATCAGCCCCAGCATTTT
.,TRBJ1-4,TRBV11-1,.,CASSRTEVNEKLFF,TGTGCCAGCAGCCGGACAGAAGTTAATGAAAAACTGTTTTTT
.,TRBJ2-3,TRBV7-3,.,CASSGRGTLGTDTQYF,TGTGCCAGCAGCGGCAGGGGAACTCTGGGCACAGATACGCAGTATTTT
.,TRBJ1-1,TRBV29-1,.,CSVWPGNTEAFF,TGCAGCGTCTGGCCAGGGAACACTGAAGCTTTCTTT
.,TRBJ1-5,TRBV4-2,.,CASSQGTVNQPQHF,TGTGCCAGCAGCCAAGGGACAGTCAATCAGCCCCAGCATTTT
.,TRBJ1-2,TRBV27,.,CASSLSGSWNGYTF,TGTGCCAGCAGTTTATCGGGCTCATGGAATGGCTACACCTTC
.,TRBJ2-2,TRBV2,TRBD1,CASTPTGTGTGELFF,TGTGCCAGCACCCCGACCGGGACAGGGACCGGGGAGCTGTTTTTT
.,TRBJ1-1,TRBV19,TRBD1,CASSPLGDSLVNTEAFF,TGTGCCAGTAGTCCCTTAGGGGACAGCTTGGTGAACACTGAAGCTTTCTTT
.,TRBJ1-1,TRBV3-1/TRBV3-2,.,CASSQEEGMNTEAFF,TGTGCCAGCAGCCAAGAGGAGGGGATGAACACTGAAGCTTTCTTT
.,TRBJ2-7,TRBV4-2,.,CASSQGLDLFGEQYF,TGTGCCAGCAGCCAAGGGCTAGATCTGTTTGGCGAGCAGTACTTC
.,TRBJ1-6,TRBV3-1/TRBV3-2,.,CASSQLSGGSPLHF,TGTGCCAGCAGCCAACTCTCGGGGGGGTCACCCCTCCACTTT
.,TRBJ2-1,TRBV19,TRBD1,CASSPGQGRYNEQFF,TGTGCCAGTAGTCCCGGACAGGGGCGCTACAATGAGCAGTTCTTC
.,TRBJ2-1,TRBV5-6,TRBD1,CASSLGGLGLNEQFF,TGTGCCAGCAGCTTAGGGGGCTTGGGTTTAAATGAGCAGTTCTTC
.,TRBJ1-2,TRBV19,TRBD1,CASSFSGTGIYGYTF,TGTGCCAGTAGTTTCTCCGGGACAGGGATCTATGGCTACACCTTC
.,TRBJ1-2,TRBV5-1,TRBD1,CASSHGTGNVGNYGYTF,TGCGCCAGCAGCCACGGGACAGGGAATGTTGGCAACTATGGCTACACCTTC
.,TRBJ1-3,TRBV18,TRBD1,CASSPGQGADSGNTIYF,TGTGCCAGCTCACCAGGACAGGGGGCCGACTCTGGAAACACCATATATTTT
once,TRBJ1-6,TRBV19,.,CASSKTSGGGGTLHF,TGTGCCAGTAGTAAAACCTCCGGAGGGGGGGGCACCCTCCACTTT
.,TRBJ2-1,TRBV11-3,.,CASSLATVNEQFF,TGTGCCAGCAGCTTAGCCACGGTCAATGAGCAGTTCTTC
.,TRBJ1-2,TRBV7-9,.,CASSLGPGTPNYGYTF,TGTGCCAGCAGCTTAGGGCCCGGGACTCCTAACTATGGCTACACCTTC
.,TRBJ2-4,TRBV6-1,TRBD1,CASSDRSGTGVYFKNIQYF,TGTGCCAGCAGTGACAGGTCCGGGACAGGGGTATATTTCAAAAACATTCAGTACTTC
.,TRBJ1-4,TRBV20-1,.,CSASPRAGEDEKLFF,TGCAGTGCTAGTCCTAGGGCGGGGGAGGATGAAAAACTGTTTTTT
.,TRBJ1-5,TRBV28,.,CASSLPPGLGQPQHF,TGTGCCAGCAGTTTACCCCCGGGACTAGGTCAGCCCCAGCATTTT
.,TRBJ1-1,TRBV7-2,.,CASSPETGTEAFF,TGTGCCAGCAGCCCGGAGACGGGGACTGAAGCTTTCTTT
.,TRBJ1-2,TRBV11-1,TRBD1,CASSPRDRGYYGYTF,TGTGCCAGCAGCCCCCGGGACAGGGGTTACTATGGCTACACCTTC
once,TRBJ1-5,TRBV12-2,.,CASRLEEGAYDQPQHF,TGTGCAAGTCGCTTAGAAGAGGGGGCTTACGATCAGCCCCAGCATTTT
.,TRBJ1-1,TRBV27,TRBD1,CASSLGTVMNTEAFF,TGTGCCAGCAGTTTAGGGACAGTCATGAACACTGAAGCTTTCTTT
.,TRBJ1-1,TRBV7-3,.,CASRSAGARTEAFF,TGTGCCAGCAGGTCCGCAGGGGCAAGAACTGAAGCTTTCTTT
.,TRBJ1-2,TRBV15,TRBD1,CATYPGQGVDYGYTF,TGTGCCACCTACCCGGGACAGGGCGTGGACTATGGCTACACCTTC
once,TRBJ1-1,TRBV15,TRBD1,CATSKVTGTGEAFF,TGTGCCACCAGCAAAGTTACCGGGACAGGGGAAGCTTTCTTT
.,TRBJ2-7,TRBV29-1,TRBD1,CSVARGQGVSYEQYF,TGCAGCGTTGCCCGCGGACAGGGGGTCTCCTACGAGCAGTACTTC
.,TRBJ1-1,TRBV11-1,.,CASSPREGRSSTEAFF,TGTGCCAGCAGCCCCCGGGAGGGCAGATCGTCGACAGAAGCTTTCTTT
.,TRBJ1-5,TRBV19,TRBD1,CASSARRTGPVAYQPQHF,TGTGCCAGTAGTGCCCGCCGGACAGGGCCGGTAGCGTATCAGCCCCAGCATTTT
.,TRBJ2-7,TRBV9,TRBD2,CASSARLAATYEQYF,TGTGCCAGCAGCGCTAGACTAGCGGCTACCTACGAGCAGTACTTC
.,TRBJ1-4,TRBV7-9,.,CASSLGGGRTPTNEKLFF,TGTGCCAGCAGCTTAGGCGGCGGAAGAACACCAACTAATGAAAAACTGTTTTTT